The entry that follows covers one T cell receptor beta chain sequence. No antigen is known for it. The CDR3 consists of 15 residues. V was trimmed by 4 bases and J by 2 bases, leaving 14 bases between them. The V gene's germline CDR1 is SEHNR and CDR2 FQNEAQ (reference sequence). The sample comes from a study of cytomegalovirus exposure and HLA in healthy donors. Study-level background: An analysis done earlier identified about 100 million unique TCR beta sequences from about 179 million T cells. General study points: Analyses of presence and absence presupposed an approximately uniform sequencing depth across donors.

Both 60 Vbeta primers and 13 Jbeta primers went into the PCR. TCRdb's table, derived via immunoSEQ multiplex PCR, lists solely in-frame clones and lacks some. The data contain around 170,000 clones, about four fifths of them singletons. The TCR comes from a woman aged 45-60 years in good health and CMV-seropositive. The material sequenced was PBMCs. V is TRBV7-9 and J is TRBJ1-2, with D maybe TRBD1 (6 bases). The CDR3 spells CASSWQTGGNYGYTF. CDR3 in DNA: TGTGCCAGCAGCTGGCAGACAGGAGGAAACTATGGCTACACCTTC.